This T cell receptor beta chain was identified during a study of tumor-infiltrating lymphocytes in primary liver carcinoma. About the study: Participating patients were men and women between 30 and 69 years old.

Taking roughly 20-34 mg of unsorted bulk tissue, the authors co-extracted RNA and DNA. Surgical resection served as treatment for the primary liver carcinoma of these patients. A constant-region primer served to make TCR beta cDNA from around 500 ng total RNA. Researchers made the TCR beta libraries by running three nested multiplex PCR rounds with slightly modified ARM-PCR. Both of the initial two PCR rounds ran for about 11 cycles and employed TRBV1-TRBV30 forward primers alongside a C-beta reverse primer. Each CDR3 protein is one row after TCRdb ran MiXCR on the multiplex PCR reads. The sample lists about 100,000 distinct CDR3 sequences; about 70% were seen once. In germline, CDR1 is SGHRS, CDR2 YFSETQ. The V gene lost 2 bases and the J gene lost 9 bases, with 7 bases spanning the gap. The CDR3 is 11 amino acids. Notes on the study in general: Lower overlap was observed for tumor-adjacent and tumor-blood pairs relative to tumor region pairs. Tumor tissue displayed a significantly greater top-250-clone fraction than blood (p = 0.039).

In this sample, this clonotype turned up a few times. Its antigen is currently unknown. This clonotype was sampled from a man aged 35-49 years with primary liver carcinoma and hepatitis B virus infection. Material: tumor-adjacent normal liver tissue. V usage is TRBV5-1 and J usage is TRBJ2-3; D may correspond to TRBD1 or TRBD2 (5 bases each). CDR3 loop: CASSLGDTQYF. Here the CDR3 DNA reads TGCGCCAGCAGCTTAGGGGACACGCAGTATTTT.